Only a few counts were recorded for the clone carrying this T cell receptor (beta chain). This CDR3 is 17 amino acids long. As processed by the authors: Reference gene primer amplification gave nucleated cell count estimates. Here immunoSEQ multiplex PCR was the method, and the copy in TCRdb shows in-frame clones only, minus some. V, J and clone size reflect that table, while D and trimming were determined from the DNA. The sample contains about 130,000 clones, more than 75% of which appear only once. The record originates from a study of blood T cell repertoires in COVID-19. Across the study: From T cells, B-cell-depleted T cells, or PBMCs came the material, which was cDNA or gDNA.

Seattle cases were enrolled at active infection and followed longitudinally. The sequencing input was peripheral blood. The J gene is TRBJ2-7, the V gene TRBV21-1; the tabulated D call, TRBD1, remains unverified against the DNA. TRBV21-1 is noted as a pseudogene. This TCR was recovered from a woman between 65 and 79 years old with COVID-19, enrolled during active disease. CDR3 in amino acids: CASSKATNSGLSYEQYF. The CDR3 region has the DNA TGTGCCAGCAGCAAAGCCACCAATTCAGGGCTGTCCTACGAGCAGTACTTC.